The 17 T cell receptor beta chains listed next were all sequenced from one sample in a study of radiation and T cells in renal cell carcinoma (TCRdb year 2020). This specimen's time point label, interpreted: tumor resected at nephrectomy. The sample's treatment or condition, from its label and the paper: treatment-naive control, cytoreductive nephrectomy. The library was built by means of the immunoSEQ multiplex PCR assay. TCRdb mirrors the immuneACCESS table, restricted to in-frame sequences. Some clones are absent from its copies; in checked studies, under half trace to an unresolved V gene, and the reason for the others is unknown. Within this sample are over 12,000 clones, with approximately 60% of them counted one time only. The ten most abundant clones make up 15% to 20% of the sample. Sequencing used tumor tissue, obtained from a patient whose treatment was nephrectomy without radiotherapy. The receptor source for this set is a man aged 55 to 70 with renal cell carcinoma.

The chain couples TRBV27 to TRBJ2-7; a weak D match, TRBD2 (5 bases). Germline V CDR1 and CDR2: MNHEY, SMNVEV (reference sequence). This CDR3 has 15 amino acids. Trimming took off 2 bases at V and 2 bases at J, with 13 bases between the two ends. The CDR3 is CASSLKGGFTYEQYF. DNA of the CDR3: TGTGCCAGCAGTTTAAAGGGCGGGTTCACCTACGAGCAGTACTTC.

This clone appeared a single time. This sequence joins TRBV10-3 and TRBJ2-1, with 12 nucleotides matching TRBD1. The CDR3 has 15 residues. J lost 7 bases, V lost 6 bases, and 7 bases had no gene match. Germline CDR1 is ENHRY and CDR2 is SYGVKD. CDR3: CAISPGTGGVNEQFF. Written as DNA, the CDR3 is TGTGCCATCAGCCCCGGGACAGGGGGCGTAAATGAGCAGTTCTTC.

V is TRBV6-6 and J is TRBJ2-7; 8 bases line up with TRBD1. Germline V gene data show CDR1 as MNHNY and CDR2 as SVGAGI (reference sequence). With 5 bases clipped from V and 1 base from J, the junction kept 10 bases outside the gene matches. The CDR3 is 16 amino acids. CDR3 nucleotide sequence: TGTGCCAGCAGTCTTTTCGGACAGGGAACTTCCTACGAGCAGTACTTC. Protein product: CASSLFGQGTSYEQYF.

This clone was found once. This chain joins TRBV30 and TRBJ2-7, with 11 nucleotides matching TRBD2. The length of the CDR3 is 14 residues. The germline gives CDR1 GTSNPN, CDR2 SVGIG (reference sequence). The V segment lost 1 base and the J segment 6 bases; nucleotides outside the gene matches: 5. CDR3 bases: TGTGCCTGGAGTGCAAGTCTAGCGGGAGGCGAGCAGTACTTC. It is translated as CAWSASLAGGEQYF.

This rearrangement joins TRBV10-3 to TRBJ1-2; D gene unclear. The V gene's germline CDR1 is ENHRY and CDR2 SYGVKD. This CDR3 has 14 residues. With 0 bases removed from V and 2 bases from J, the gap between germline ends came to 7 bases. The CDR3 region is CAISESLGNYGYTF. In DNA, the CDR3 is TGTGCCATCAGTGAGTCGCTGGGCAACTATGGCTACACCTTC.

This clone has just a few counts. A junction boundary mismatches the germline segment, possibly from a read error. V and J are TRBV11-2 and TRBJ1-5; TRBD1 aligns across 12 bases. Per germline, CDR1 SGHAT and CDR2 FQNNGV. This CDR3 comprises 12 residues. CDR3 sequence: CASSLGGQGAGF. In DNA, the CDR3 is TGTGCCAGCAGCTTAGGGGGACAGGGGGCTGGATTT.

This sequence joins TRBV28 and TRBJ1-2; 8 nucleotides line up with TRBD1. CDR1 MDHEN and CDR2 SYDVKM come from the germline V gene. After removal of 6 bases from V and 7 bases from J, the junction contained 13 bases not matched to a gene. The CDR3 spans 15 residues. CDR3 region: CASRPEGTGGLGYTF. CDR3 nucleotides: TGTGCCAGCAGGCCCGAAGGGACAGGCGGGCTTGGCTACACCTTC.

CDR3 amino acids: CASSPWGQGYGNTIYF. In nucleotides, the CDR3 is TGTGCCAGCTCACCATGGGGACAGGGATACGGAAACACCATATATTTT. This chain joins TRBV18 and TRBJ1-3; 9 bases map to TRBD1. The CDR3 totals 16 residues. Germline-derived CDR1 and CDR2 are KGHSH and LQKENI. Unmatched junction bases numbered 6, after V lost 2 bases and J lost 4 bases.

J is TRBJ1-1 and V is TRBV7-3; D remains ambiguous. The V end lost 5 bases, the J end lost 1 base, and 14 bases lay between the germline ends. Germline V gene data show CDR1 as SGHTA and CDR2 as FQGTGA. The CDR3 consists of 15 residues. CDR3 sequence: CASSPILLGNTEAFF. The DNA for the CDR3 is TGTGCCAGCAGCCCGATTCTTCTCGGGAACACTGAAGCTTTCTTT. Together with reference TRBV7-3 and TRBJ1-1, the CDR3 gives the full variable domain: GAGVSQTPSNKVTEKGKYVELRCDPISGHTALYWYRQSLGQGPEFLIYFQGTGAADDSGLPNDRFFAVRPEGSVSTLKIQRTERGDSAVYLCASSPILLGNTEAFFGQGTRLTVV.

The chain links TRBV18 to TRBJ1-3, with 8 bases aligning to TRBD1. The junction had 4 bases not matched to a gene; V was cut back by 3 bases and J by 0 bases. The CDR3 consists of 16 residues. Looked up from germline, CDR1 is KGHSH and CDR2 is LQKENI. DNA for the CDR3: TGTGCCAGCTCACCGACAGGGGTTGACTCTGGAAACACCATATATTTT. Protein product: CASSPTGVDSGNTIYF.

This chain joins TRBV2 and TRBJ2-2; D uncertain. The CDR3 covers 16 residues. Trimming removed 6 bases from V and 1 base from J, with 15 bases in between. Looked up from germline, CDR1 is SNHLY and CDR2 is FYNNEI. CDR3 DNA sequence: TGTGCCAGCAGGCTTCCATCCAGAAGGAACACCGGGGAGCTGTTTTTT. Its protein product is CASRLPSRRNTGELFF.

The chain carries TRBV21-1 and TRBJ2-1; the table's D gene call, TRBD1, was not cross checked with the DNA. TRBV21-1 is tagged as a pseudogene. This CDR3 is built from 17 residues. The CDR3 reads CASSKLRCRASWDEQFF. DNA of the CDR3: TGTGCCAGCAGCAAGCTAAGATGCAGGGCCTCCTGGGATGAGCAGTTCTTC.

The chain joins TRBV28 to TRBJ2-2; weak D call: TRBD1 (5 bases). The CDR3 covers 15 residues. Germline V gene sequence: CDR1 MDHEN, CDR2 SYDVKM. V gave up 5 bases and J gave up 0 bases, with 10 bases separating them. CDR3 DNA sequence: TGTGCCAGCAGTCCCCCCAGGGCGAACACCGGGGAGCTGTTTTTT. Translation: CASSPPRANTGELFF.

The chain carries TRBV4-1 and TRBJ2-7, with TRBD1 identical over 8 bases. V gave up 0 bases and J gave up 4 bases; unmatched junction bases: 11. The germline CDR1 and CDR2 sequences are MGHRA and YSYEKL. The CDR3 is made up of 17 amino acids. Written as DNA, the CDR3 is TGCGCCAGCAGCCAAGACGTTACAGGGGGTGGTTGGTACGAGCAGTACTTC. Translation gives CASSQDVTGGGWYEQYF.

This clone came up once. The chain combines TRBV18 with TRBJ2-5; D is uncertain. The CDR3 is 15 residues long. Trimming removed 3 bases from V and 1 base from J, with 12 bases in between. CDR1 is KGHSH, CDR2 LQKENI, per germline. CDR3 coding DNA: TGTGCCAGCTCACCTCGCCAGGCTGGCCAAGAGACCCAGTACTTC. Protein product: CASSPRQAGQETQYF.

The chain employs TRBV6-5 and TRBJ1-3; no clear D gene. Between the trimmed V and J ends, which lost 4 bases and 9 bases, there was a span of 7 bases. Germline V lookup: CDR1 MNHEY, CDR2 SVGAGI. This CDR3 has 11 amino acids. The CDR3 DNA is TGTGCCAGCAGTTCCCCCCCCACCATATATTTT. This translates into CASSSPPTIYF.

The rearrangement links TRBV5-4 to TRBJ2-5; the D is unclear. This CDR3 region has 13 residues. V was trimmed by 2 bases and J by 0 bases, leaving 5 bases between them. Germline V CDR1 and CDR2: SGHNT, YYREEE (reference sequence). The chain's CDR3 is CASSFEYQETQYF. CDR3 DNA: TGTGCCAGCAGCTTTGAGTACCAAGAGACCCAGTACTTC. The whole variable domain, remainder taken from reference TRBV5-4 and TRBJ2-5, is ETGVTQSPTHLIKTRGQQVTLRCSSQSGHNTVSWYQQALGQGPQFIFQYYREEENGRGNFPPRFSGLQFPNYSSELNVNALELDDSALYLCASSFEYQETQYFGPGTRLLVL.